A single sample gave rise to the 24 T cell receptor beta chains below, sequenced in a study of blood T cell repertoires in COVID-19. TCRdb's table, derived via immunoSEQ multiplex PCR, lists solely in-frame clones and lacks some. The sample lists about 280,000 clones; roughly 86% were seen once. The sequencing sample was made of peripheral blood. The origin of the receptors is a woman in her 30s who had recovered from COVID-19.

The V and J genes are TRBV18 and TRBJ2-7; D might be TRBD2 (5 bases). The germline V gene has CDR1 KGHSH and CDR2 LQKENI. V was cut by 3 bases and J by 3 bases, with 6 bases left in between. The CDR3 totals 12 residues. CDR3: CASSPEGYEQYF. CDR3 sequence (DNA): TGTGCCAGCTCACCCGAGGGCTACGAGCAGTACTTC.

The chain links TRBV10-3 to TRBJ2-2, with D possibly matching TRBD1 (6 bases). CDR3 length: 14 residues. V lost 8 bases and J lost 1, with 11 bases in between. Germline V lookup: CDR1 ENHRY, CDR2 SYGVKD. The CDR3 region is CAISGARNTGELFF. DNA for the CDR3: TGTGCCATCTCAGGGGCCAGGAACACCGGGGAGCTGTTTTTT.

Regarding this clone: Other DNA sequences within the sample encode an identical CDR3. The chain couples TRBV9 to TRBJ2-1; 8 bases fit TRBD2. This CDR3 region has 14 residues. The V and J ends lost 0 bases and 7 bases, in that order; junction bases with no gene match: 3. Germline V CDR1 and CDR2: SGDLS, YYNGEE. DNA of the CDR3: TGTGCCAGCAGCGTAGTATCTAGCGGGAATGAGCAGTTCTTC. Protein product: CASSVVSSGNEQFF. Using reference TRBV9 and TRBJ2-1 for the parts outside the CDR3, the full variable domain is DSGVTQTPKHLITATGQRVTLRCSPRSGDLSVYWYQQSLDQGLQFLIQYYNGEERAKGNILERFSAQQFPDLHSELNLSSLELGDSALYFCASSVVSSGNEQFFGPGTRLTVL.

The chain uses TRBV28 and TRBJ1-5; TRBD1 is a possible D gene (5 bases). CDR3 length: 12 amino acids. V was trimmed by 5 bases and J by 11 bases, leaving 13 bases between them. The germline V gene encodes CDR1 MDHEN and CDR2 SYDVKM. CDR3 nucleotides: TGTGCCAGCAGTCCCCCCACGGGGGCCCAGCATTTT. Protein sequence: CASSPPTGAQHF. Variable domain in full (rest from reference TRBV28 and TRBJ1-5): DVKVTQSSRYLVKRTGEKVFLECVQDMDHENMFWYRQDPGLGLRLIYFSYDVKMKEKGDIPEGYSVSREKKERFSLILESASTNQTSMYLCASSPPTGAQHFGDGTRLSIL.

The chain joins TRBV19 to TRBJ1-5; D not resolved. The CDR3 length is 12 residues. Trimming removed 5 bases from V and 0 bases from J, with 2 bases in between. The germline gives CDR1 LNHDA, CDR2 SQIVND (reference sequence). This CDR3 reads CASSLSNQPQHF. CDR3 bases: TGTGCCAGTAGTCTTAGCAATCAGCCCCAGCATTTT.

J is TRBJ1-1 and V is TRBV4-1; 7 bases line up with TRBD1. The CDR3 totals 15 residues. The germline V gene encodes CDR1 MGHRA and CDR2 YSYEKL. Losses at the gene ends were 8 bases for V and 1 base for J; bases not matched to a gene: 10. CDR3 protein: CASGRRQGTNTEAFF. The CDR3 DNA reads TGCGCCAGCGGAAGGAGACAGGGCACGAACACTGAAGCTTTCTTT.

In this sample, this clone turned up a few times. The J gene is TRBJ1-1, the V gene TRBV7-9; D gene uncertain. This CDR3 is 14 amino acids long. Per germline, CDR1 SEHNR and CDR2 FQNEAQ (reference sequence). Trimming shortened V by 2 bases and J by 6 bases, and 13 bases separated the two germline ends. The CDR3 here is CASSLWEESAEAFF. Written as DNA, the CDR3 is TGTGCCAGCAGCTTATGGGAGGAGAGCGCTGAAGCTTTCTTT.

V gene TRBV7-9 combines with J gene TRBJ2-3, with D unclear. Deletions cut 4 bases from V and 4 bases from J, with 9 bases between. Germline assignment: CDR1 SEHNR and CDR2 FQNEAQ (reference sequence). CDR3 size: 13 residues. Here the CDR3 DNA reads TGTGCCAGCAGCTCCCAACCAGCAGATACGCAGTATTTT. Translation: CASSSQPADTQYF.

The chain is built from TRBV9 and TRBJ1-2; TRBD1 aligns across 9 bases. Germline lookup yields CDR1 SGDLS and CDR2 YYNGEE. V dropped 0 bases and J dropped 5; count of bases not matched to a gene: 5. The CDR3 is 15 residues long. The CDR3: CASSVEMTGGYGYTF. Here the CDR3 DNA reads TGTGCCAGCAGCGTAGAGATGACAGGGGGGTATGGCTACACCTTC.

The V gene is TRBV28, the J gene TRBJ1-1, with D possibly TRBD1 on 5 matching bases. Germline CDR1 is MDHEN and CDR2 is SYDVKM. The CDR3 loop spans 15 amino acids. Between the trimmed V and J ends, which lost 4 bases and 5 bases, there was a span of 17 bases. The CDR3 bases are TGTGCCAGCAGTTCCGGTCAGGGAAGAGGTACTGAAGCTTTCTTT. Protein sequence: CASSSGQGRGTEAFF.

V is TRBV9 and J is TRBJ1-3; no clear D gene. The CDR3 totals 14 residues. Germline loops: CDR1 SGDLS, CDR2 YYNGEE. V was cut by 0 bases and J by 0 bases, with 4 bases left in between. The CDR3 here is CASSVAVSGNTIYF. The CDR3 DNA sequence: TGTGCCAGCAGCGTAGCGGTCTCTGGAAACACCATATATTTT.

This clone is a singleton in its sample. This rearrangement joins TRBV6-5 to TRBJ1-5, with TRBD1 matching over 8 bases. From germline, CDR1 is MNHEY and CDR2 SVGAGI. The CDR3 runs 13 residues. The V segment lost 5 bases and the J segment 7 bases; nucleotides outside the gene matches: 4. As DNA, the CDR3 is TGTGCCAGCAGTCGGACAGGGACCCAGCCCCAGCATTTT. It encodes CASSRTGTQPQHF.

The rearrangement uses TRBV18 and TRBJ2-3; 11 nucleotides align to TRBD2. Germline CDR1 reads KGHSH; CDR2 reads LQKENI. The CDR3 consists of 16 residues. J gave up 4 bases and V 5 bases, and 8 bases lay outside the gene matches. The CDR3 coding sequence is TGTGCCAGCTCAGAACTAACTAGCGGGGGATCAGATACGCAGTATTTT. Translating it yields CASSELTSGGSDTQYF.

The rearrangement links TRBV2 to TRBJ2-7, with D tentatively TRBD1 (5 bases). Germline CDR1 is SNHLY and CDR2 is FYNNEI. The CDR3 contains 14 residues. Deletions cut 3 bases from V and 2 bases from J, with 11 bases between. DNA for the CDR3: TGTGCCAGCAGTGAGGAGACAGCCACCTACGAGCAGTACTTC. This sequence encodes CASSEETATYEQYF. The complete variable domain, with remaining parts taken from reference TRBV2 and TRBJ2-7, reads EPEVTQTPSHQVTQMGQEVILRCVPISNHLYFYWYRQILGQKVEFLVSFYNNEISEKSEIFDDQFSVERPDGSNFTLKIRSTKLEDSAMYFCASSEETATYEQYFGPGTRLTVT.

Concerning this clone itself: At one boundary the junction diverges from the germline segment, which might be a read error. The chain has TRBV9 and TRBJ2-1; 10 bases fit TRBD2. Germline CDR1 and CDR2: SGDLS and YYNGEE. This CDR3 contains 15 residues. The CDR3: CASSVGTSGNNKQFF. The DNA of the CDR3 is TGTGCCAGCAGCGTAGGGACTAGCGGTAACAATAAGCAGTTCTTC.

This chain uses TRBV19 with TRBJ1-1; D call uncertain. Trimming took off 1 base at V and 7 bases at J, with 10 bases between the two ends. The CDR3 contains 13 residues. Per the germline V gene, CDR1 is LNHDA and CDR2 is SQIVND (reference sequence). CDR3 sequence reads: CASSIGGESEAFF. The CDR3, as DNA: TGTGCCAGTAGTATAGGTGGGGAGAGTGAAGCTTTCTTT.

The V gene is TRBV11-2, the J gene TRBJ1-1; D call uncertain. CDR3 length: 13 amino acids. The V end was cut by 4 bases, the J end by 1 base, with 7 bases between. Germline assignment: CDR1 SGHAT and CDR2 FQNNGV. CDR3 residues: CASSSSGNTEAFF. As DNA, the CDR3 is TGTGCCAGCAGCTCTAGTGGGAACACTGAAGCTTTCTTT.

In its sample, this clone was seen once. V and J are TRBV6-5 and TRBJ1-5; D is possibly TRBD1 (5 bases). The CDR3 extends over 13 amino acids. The germline V gene has CDR1 MNHEY and CDR2 SVGAGI. V was clipped by 7 bases and J by 7 bases, with 14 bases between them. For the CDR3, the DNA is TGTGCCAGCAATCCTCGGGGGAGACAGCCCCAGCATTTT. This sequence encodes CASNPRGRQPQHF.

The rearrangement joins TRBV7-9 to TRBJ1-2, with D unclear. Germline V lookup: CDR1 SEHNR, CDR2 FQNEAQ (reference sequence). Deletions cut 5 bases from V and 6 bases from J, with 13 bases between. The CDR3 covers 13 residues. CDR3 region: CASSPNNEDGYTF. The CDR3 DNA reads as TGTGCCAGCAGCCCAAACAACGAGGATGGCTACACCTTC.

This clone turned up a few times. This chain connects TRBV19 to TRBJ1-5; no definite D call. From germline, CDR1 is LNHDA and CDR2 SQIVND (reference sequence). This CDR3 spans 14 amino acids. The germline V and J ends were trimmed by 3 bases and 5 bases, with 11 bases remaining between them. The CDR3 bases are TGTGCCAGTAGTATCTTGTCAGTTTATCAGCCCCAGCATTTT. Translation gives CASSILSVYQPQHF.

This chain joins TRBV5-4 and TRBJ1-2; 9 bases map to TRBD1. This CDR3 contains 14 residues. V shed 4 bases, J shed 12 bases, and the junction held 13 bases outside the gene matches. The germline V gene has CDR1 SGHNT and CDR2 YYREEE (reference sequence). This CDR3 is CASSPASDRGMDTF. The CDR3 coding sequence is TGTGCCAGCAGCCCGGCCTCGGACAGGGGAATGGACACCTTC.

In DNA form, the CDR3 reads TGTGCCAGCTCACCAGCAGGCGGGAGCATTTCCTACAATGAGCAGTTCTTC. Translating gives CASSPAGGSISYNEQFF. This chain uses TRBV18 with TRBJ2-1, with TRBD2 matching 7 bases. Germline trimming cut 2 bases from V and 1 base from J; bases unmatched to any gene: 8. CDR1 and CDR2 (germline): KGHSH, LQKENI. There are 17 residues in the CDR3. Based on the CDR3 plus reference TRBV18 and TRBJ2-1, the full variable domain is NAGVMQNPRHLVRRRGQEARLRCSPMKGHSHVYWYRQLPEEGLKFMVYLQKENIIDESGMPKERFSAEFPKEGPSILRIQQVVRGDSAAYFCASSPAGGSISYNEQFFGPGTRLTVL.

This rearrangement joins TRBV11-1 to TRBJ2-3; 7 positions match TRBD2. The CDR3 runs 16 residues. V lost 6 bases and J lost 0; bases outside the gene matches: 9. Per germline, CDR1 SGHAT and CDR2 FQDESV (reference sequence). CDR3 sequence reads: CASSVRASGSTDTQYF. The CDR3 DNA sequence: TGTGCCAGCAGTGTTCGGGCTAGCGGTAGCACAGATACGCAGTATTTT. Together with reference TRBV11-1 and TRBJ2-3, the CDR3 gives the full variable domain: EAEVAQSPRYKITEKSQAVAFWCDPISGHATLYWYRQILGQGPELLVQFQDESVVDDSQLPKDRFSAERLKGVDSTLKIQPAELGDSAMYLCASSVRASGSTDTQYFGPGTRLTVL.

The chain employs TRBV4-1 and TRBJ2-2, with TRBD1 identical over 7 bases. With 3 bases clipped from V and 0 bases from J, the junction kept 4 bases outside the gene matches. Germline assignment: CDR1 MGHRA and CDR2 YSYEKL. The CDR3 runs to 16 residues. In DNA, the CDR3 is TGCGCCAGCAGCCATGGTCAGGGGGCGAACACCGGGGAGCTGTTTTTT. Protein product: CASSHGQGANTGELFF.